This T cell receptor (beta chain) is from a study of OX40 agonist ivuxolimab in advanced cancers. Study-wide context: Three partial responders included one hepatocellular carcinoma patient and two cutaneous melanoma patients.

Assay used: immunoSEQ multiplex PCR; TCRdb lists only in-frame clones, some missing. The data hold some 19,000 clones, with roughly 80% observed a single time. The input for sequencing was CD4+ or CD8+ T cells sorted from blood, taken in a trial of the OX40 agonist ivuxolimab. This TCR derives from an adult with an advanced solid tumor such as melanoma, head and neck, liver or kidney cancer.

The CDR3 region has the DNA TGTGCCAGCAGTTACACGGGCAGCTCCTACGAGCAGTACTTC. Translated: CASSYTGSSYEQYF. The chain links TRBV6-9 to TRBJ2-7; D call uncertain. Trimming cost V 3 bases and J 0 bases, with 9 bases left between them. Germline V CDR1 and CDR2: MNHGY, SVAAGI. The length of the CDR3 is 14 residues.